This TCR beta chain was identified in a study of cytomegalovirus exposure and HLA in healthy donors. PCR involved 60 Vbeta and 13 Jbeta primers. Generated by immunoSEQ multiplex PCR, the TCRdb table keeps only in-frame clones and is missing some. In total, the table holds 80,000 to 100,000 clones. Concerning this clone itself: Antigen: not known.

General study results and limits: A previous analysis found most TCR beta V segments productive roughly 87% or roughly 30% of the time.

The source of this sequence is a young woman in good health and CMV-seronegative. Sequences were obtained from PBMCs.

Written as DNA, the CDR3 is TGTGCTAGTGGTTTGCCCGGGACAGGAGGAAATCAGCCCCAGCATTTT. It codes for CASGLPGTGGNQPQHF. The chain links TRBV12-5 to TRBJ1-5; 8 bases are shared with TRBD1. Per germline, CDR1 LGHNT and CDR2 FRNRAP. The ends lost 2 bases at V and 4 bases at J; junction bases unmatched: 7. This CDR3 spans 16 amino acids.